This T cell receptor beta chain was captured by sequencing in a study of blood T cell repertoires in COVID-19. About the study: The analysed material was cDNA or gDNA that came from T cells, B-cell-depleted T cells, or PBMCs.

Each participant's cohort was designated according to participant-reported clinical history. In the study's own analysis: Counts of nucleated cells, estimated from reference gene primer amplification, were obtained. Some clones are missing from TCRdb's copy, which holds only in-frame ones; the method was immunoSEQ multiplex PCR. The V and J calls and clone size come from that table; D and trimming were worked out from the DNA. The data hold about 270,000 clones, with just over 90% observed a single time. Germline loops: CDR1 MDHEN, CDR2 SYDVKM. Trimming pared 8 bases from V and 4 bases from J, leaving 12 bases between. The CDR3 runs to 13 residues.

The sequenced material came from PBMCs or T cells enriched from blood (not recorded which). The sequence was obtained from a woman aged 35 to 49 with acute COVID-19. The J gene is TRBJ1-5, the V gene TRBV28; possible D gene TRBD1, 5 bases. CDR3 sequence (DNA): TGTGCCAGCCTCGACGGGGGGAATCAGCCCCAGCATTTT. Residues: CASLDGGNQPQHF.